This paragraph reports one TCR beta chain. V was shortened by 0 bases and J by 4 bases, with 9 bases between the two germline ends. CDR3 length: 13 amino acids. Germline lookup yields CDR1 GTSNPN and CDR2 SVGIG (reference sequence). The data stem from a study of cytomegalovirus exposure and HLA in healthy donors. It was with 60 Vbeta and 13 Jbeta primers that the PCR ran. Some clones are missing from TCRdb's copy, which holds only in-frame ones; the method was immunoSEQ multiplex PCR. The sample has about 90,000 clones; about 81% are singletons. The clonotype originates from a man in his late teens or twenties in good health and CMV-seronegative. The chain uses TRBV30 and TRBJ1-1; D perhaps matches TRBD1 (5 bases). Material: PBMCs. DNA for the CDR3: TGTGCCTGGAGTGTTCAGGGTTTCACTGAAGCTTTCTTT. It yields the protein CAWSVQGFTEAFF.